Here is one T cell receptor (beta chain) with its context. Antigen: not known. Using RNA transcripts as the source, TCR beta CDR3 regions were amplified. When the TCR CDR3 underwent first-round RT-PCR, the HTBI primer set was used. TCRdb passed the multiplex PCR reads through MiXCR, listing each CDR3 protein once. The sample lists some 800,000 distinct CDR3 sequences; 38% were seen once. The data are from a study of T cells in Graves' hyperthyroidism and ophthalmopathy. The study, taken as a whole, reports: Most thyroid clonotypes that were expanded above 0.001 also turned up in blood.

V trimming: 2 bases; J trimming: 6 bases; junction bases outside the gene matches: 6. CDR3 size: 16 residues. Germline lookup yields CDR1 SGHDN and CDR2 FVKESK. J is TRBJ2-2 and V is TRBV14; 10 bases agree with TRBD1. This sequence was found in a man aged 18 to 29 with Graves' hyperthyroidism. Sequencing was carried out using blood. CDR3 bases: TGTGCCAGCAGCCAAAGGGGGACAGGGGTTCCCGGGGAGCTGTTTTTT. Its translation: CASSQRGTGVPGELFF.